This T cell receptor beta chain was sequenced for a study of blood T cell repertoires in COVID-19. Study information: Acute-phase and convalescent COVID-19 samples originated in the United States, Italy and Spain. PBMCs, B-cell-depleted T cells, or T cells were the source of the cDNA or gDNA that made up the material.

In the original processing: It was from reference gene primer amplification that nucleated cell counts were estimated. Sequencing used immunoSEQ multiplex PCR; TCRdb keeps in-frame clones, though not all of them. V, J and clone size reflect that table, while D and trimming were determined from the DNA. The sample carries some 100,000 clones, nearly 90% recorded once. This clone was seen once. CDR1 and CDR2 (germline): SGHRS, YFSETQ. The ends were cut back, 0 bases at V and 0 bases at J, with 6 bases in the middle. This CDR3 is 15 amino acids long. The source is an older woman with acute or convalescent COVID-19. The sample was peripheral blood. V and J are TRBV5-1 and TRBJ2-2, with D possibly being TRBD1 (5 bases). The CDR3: CASSLAGTNTGELFF. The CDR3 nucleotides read TGCGCCAGCAGCTTGGCAGGGACGAACACCGGGGAGCTGTTTTTT. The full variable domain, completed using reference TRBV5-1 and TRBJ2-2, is KAGVTQTPRYLIKTRGQQVTLSCSPISGHRSVSWYQQTPGQGLQFLFEYFSETQRNKGNFPGRFSGRQFSNSRSEMNVSTLELGDSALYLCASSLAGTNTGELFFGEGSRLTVL.